This is a list of T cell receptor beta chains from one sample in a study of siplizumab effects on memory and regulatory T cells. The protocol was immunoSEQ multiplex PCR, while the TCRdb copy is restricted to in-frame clones and leaves out a portion. The table has some 100,000 clones, roughly 93% seen once. Sequenced sample: CD8+ T cells sorted from blood. The receptors stem from a human donor in good health. The CDR3 runs from the conserved cysteine through the conserved F or W. Fields, in order: clone size, V gene, D gene, J gene, CDR3 DNA, CDR3 protein. D genes are given only for firm matches. Size is omitted from some rows. Given values are once, few, many or a class for expanded clones.

NA	TRBV27	NA	TRBJ2-7	TGTGCCAGCAGTTTCCGCGAGTCCTACGAGCAGTACTTC	CASSFRESYEQYF
NA	TRBV9	TRBD1	TRBJ2-3	TGTGCCAGCAGCGTAGCCCGGGACAGACTTTCTAGCACAGATACGCAGTATTTT	CASSVARDRLSSTDTQYF
NA	TRBV6-5	TRBD1	TRBJ1-1	TGTGCCAGCAGTTACTCGGCAGGGGGTAACGTCGCTGAAGCTTTCTTT	CASSYSAGGNVAEAFF
NA	TRBV7-9	NA	TRBJ2-1	TGTGCCAGCAGCTTAGCGGGCGCGGATGAGCAGTTCTTC	CASSLAGADEQFF
NA	TRBV5-8	NA	TRBJ1-5	TGTGCCAGCAGCCCGGGGGGGGACAACTTCAATCAGCCCCAGCATTTT	CASSPGGDNFNQPQHF
medium-sized	TRBV9	NA	TRBJ2-7	TGTGCCAGCAGTGCTTCCGGGACGGGCTACGAGCAGTACTTC	CASSASGTGYEQYF
NA	TRBV6-1	TRBD1	TRBJ2-7	TGTGCCACCACAATACCCGGGACAGATTCCTACGAGCAGTACTTC	CATTIPGTDSYEQYF
NA	TRBV5-8	NA	TRBJ2-1	TGTGCCAGCAGCTTGGGGGGAAGGTCCTACAATGAGCAGTTCTTC	CASSLGGRSYNEQFF
NA	TRBV6-5	TRBD2	TRBJ2-6	TGTGCCAGCAATAGCGGGGGGCCTGGGGCCAACGTCCTGACTTTC	CASNSGGPGANVLTF
NA	TRBV13	NA	TRBJ2-5	TGTGCCAGCAGCTTAGGGGGGACGGCCCAAGAGACCCAGTACTTC	CASSLGGTAQETQYF
once	TRBV5-4	NA	TRBJ1-1	TGTGCCAGCAGCTTGAAGGGGGAAGTGAACACTGAAGCTTTCTTT	CASSLKGEVNTEAFF
NA	TRBV4-1	TRBD1	TRBJ1-5	TGCGCCAGCAGCCACCCCGGGGACAGGCTAGATCAGCCCCAGCATTTT	CASSHPGDRLDQPQHF
NA	TRBV12-5	NA	TRBJ1-1	TGTGCTAGTGGCAAAGGGGCAGGGTTGAACACTGAAGCTTTCTTT	CASGKGAGLNTEAFF
NA	TRBV6-6	TRBD1	TRBJ2-7	TGTGCCAGCCGGGACAGCTCCTACGAGCAGTACTTC	CASRDSSYEQYF
NA	TRBV5-1	NA	TRBJ1-5	TGCGCCAGCAGCTTGGAAGGGGGTCAGCCCCAGCATTTT	CASSLEGGQPQHF
NA	TRBV9	NA	TRBJ1-3	TGTGCCAGCAGTGGGGGCAGTAGTGTATCGAGTGTCGCTGGAAACACCATATATTTT	CASSGGSSVSSVAGNTIYF
NA	TRBV9	NA	TRBJ2-1	TGTGCCAGCAGCGTAGGGACTGGGCTCGATGAGCAGTTCTTC	CASSVGTGLDEQFF
NA	TRBV9	NA	TRBJ2-7	TGTGCCAGCAGCCCCTTACAGGGATGGCACGAGCAGTACTTC	CASSPLQGWHEQYF
once	TRBV15	TRBD1	TRBJ2-1	TGTGCCACCAGCAGGGACCCCCAGGACAGGGGTCTGGGAAATGAGCAGTTCTTC	CATSRDPQDRGLGNEQFF
NA	TRBV30	TRBD2	TRBJ2-7	TGTGCCTGGAGTGTACTAGCGGGGGCCTACGAGCAGTACTTC	CAWSVLAGAYEQYF
NA	TRBV2	NA	TRBJ2-1	TGTGCCAGCAGCGGGACTGCATACAATGAGCAGTTCTTC	CASSGTAYNEQFF
NA	TRBV25-1	NA	TRBJ2-1	TGTGCCAGCAGTGAACAGGACCTAAGCGAAGAGTTCTTC	CASSEQDLSEEFF
NA	TRBV10-3	TRBD1	TRBJ2-2	TGTGCCATCAGTGGCTATGGGAGTGACAGGGGGTTCGGCGGGGAGCTGTTTTTT	CAISGYGSDRGFGGELFF
NA	TRBV10-3	NA	TRBJ2-2	TGTGCCATCTACCAGGTGGCCACCGGGGAGCTGTTTTTT	CAIYQVATGELFF
NA	TRBV4-2	TRBD1	TRBJ1-1	TGTGCCAGCAGCCAAGAACTGGACAGGGTGACTGAAGCTTTCTTT	CASSQELDRVTEAFF
NA	TRBV4-3	TRBD2	TRBJ2-7	TGCGCCAGCAGCCAAGATCGCGGGAGCTCCTACGAGCAGTACTTC	CASSQDRGSSYEQYF
NA	TRBV5-1	TRBD1	TRBJ1-4	TGCGCCAGCAGCCCGGGACAGGGGAGGTCTAATGAAAAACTGTTTTTT	CASSPGQGRSNEKLFF
NA	TRBV7-3	NA	TRBJ2-2	TGTGCCAGCTCCTCCCTCCCGCAGGAACCCGGGAACACCGGGGAGCTGTTTTTT	CASSSLPQEPGNTGELFF
NA	TRBV27	NA	TRBJ2-2	TGTGCCAGCAGTTTTCTACAGAACACCGGGGAGCTGTTTTTT	CASSFLQNTGELFF
NA	TRBV6-1	TRBD1	TRBJ2-7	TGTGCCAGCAGAACGGACAGGAATTCCTACGAGCAGTACTTC	CASRTDRNSYEQYF
NA	TRBV6-1	TRBD2	TRBJ2-4	TGTGCCAGCAGTAAAGGGACTAGCGGGAGTTTTAACATTCAGTACTTC	CASSKGTSGSFNIQYF
NA	TRBV5-8	TRBD2	TRBJ2-1	TGTGCCAGCAGCCCCGAGCTAGCGGGAGTAAGTGAGCAGTTCTTC	CASSPELAGVSEQFF
NA	TRBV7-6	TRBD1	TRBJ2-3	TGTGCCAGCCGGGACAGGGAGTCAGATACGCAGTATTTT	CASRDRESDTQYF
once	TRBV19	NA	TRBJ2-3	TGTGCCAGTAGTATCGGTCTTAGCACAGATACGCAGTATTTT	CASSIGLSTDTQYF
NA	TRBV6-1	NA	TRBJ2-1	TGTGCCAGCAGTGAGTGGCAGTTCAATGAGCAGTTCTTC	CASSEWQFNEQFF
NA	TRBV7-9	TRBD1	TRBJ2-7	TGTGCCAGCAGCTTAAACAGGGGGTTCCACGAGCAGTACTTC	CASSLNRGFHEQYF
NA	TRBV27	NA	TRBJ1-2	TGTGCCAGCAGTTTCCGCCAACAGGGCTACTATGGCTACACCTTC	CASSFRQQGYYGYTF
NA	TRBV5-8	NA	TRBJ2-7	TGTGCCAGCAGTTTTGCCCAGAGGGGGGGTCCTTACGAGCAGTACTTC	CASSFAQRGGPYEQYF
NA	TRBV6-1	TRBD1	TRBJ1-3	TGTGCCAGCCGATTCAAAACAGGGGATGGAAACACCATATATTTT	CASRFKTGDGNTIYF
NA	TRBV5-1	NA	TRBJ1-1	TGCGCCAGCAGCTTACTATACGTCACTGAAGCTTTCTTT	CASSLLYVTEAFF
NA	TRBV14	NA	TRBJ2-7	TGTGCCAGCAGCCAAGTTCCCAGGTCGGCAGGCTCCTCCTACGAGCAGTACTTC	CASSQVPRSAGSSYEQYF
NA	TRBV5-4	NA	TRBJ2-7	TGTGCCAGCAGCTTCGGGTCAGCAGGCGAGCAGTACTTC	CASSFGSAGEQYF
few	TRBV4-2	TRBD1	TRBJ1-2	TGTGCCAGCAGCACCCGCGGACAGGAGGCTAACTATGGCTACACCTTC	CASSTRGQEANYGYTF
NA	TRBV7-9	NA	TRBJ1-1	TGTGCCAGCAGCTTAGTGGGCAGGATCGTTTCGTCCACTGAAGCTTTCTTT	CASSLVGRIVSSTEAFF
NA	TRBV4-1	NA	TRBJ1-3	TGCGCCAGCAGCCAAGATTCAGGGGGAAACACCATATATTTT	CASSQDSGGNTIYF